This T cell receptor (beta chain) stems from a study of CXCR3-negative and CXCR3-positive naive CD8 T cells. Study-level points and caveats: Comparison of naive cells showed more hydrophobic TRB CDR3s in CXCR3-positive than in CXCR3-negative naive cells.

From germline, CDR1 is LGHDT and CDR2 YNNKEL (reference sequence). This CDR3 spans 17 amino acids. As regards this clonotype: The antigen is not known.

The TRB libraries of cDNA were built by UMI-labeled 5' RACE. TCRdb reanalyzed the 5' RACE reads, giving one entry per CDR3 protein sequence and no DNA. This sample's table has 2,500 to 3,000 distinct CDR3 sequences. The source of this sequence is a human donor in good health. Some clones in this sample may be carry-over from other donors' samples. Sequencing used naive CXCR3+ CD8+ T cells from blood. Sample subset: CD45RO-CCR7+CD27+CD95- naive CD8+ T cells expressing CXCR3 (TNR3+). V and J are TRBV3-1 and TRBJ2-1; TCRdb returns TRBD2, unconfirmable since there is no DNA. CDR3 residues: CASSQNRPSAINNEQFF.